The following is a T cell receptor (beta chain) sequence with its context. CDR3 size: 13 residues. V lost 5 bases and J lost 4, with 11 bases in between. Germline V gene lookup returns CDR1 MDHEN and CDR2 SYDVKM. This entry is derived from a study of cytomegalovirus exposure and HLA in healthy donors. The PCR employed 60 Vbeta primers together with 13 Jbeta primers. The assay was immunoSEQ multiplex PCR, and TCRdb's table has in-frame clones only and misses some. The top ten clones hold 1.5% to 2% of a sample with 65,000 to 90,000 clones, approximately 82% of them seen once. The source of this sequence is a man aged 18 to 30 in good health and CMV-seronegative. The chain carries TRBV28 and TRBJ2-5, with TRBD2 as a possible D gene (6 bases). Material: PBMCs. The DNA of the CDR3 is TGTGCCAGCAGTCGGCAGGGAGGAGAGACCCAGTACTTC. Translation gives CASSRQGGETQYF.